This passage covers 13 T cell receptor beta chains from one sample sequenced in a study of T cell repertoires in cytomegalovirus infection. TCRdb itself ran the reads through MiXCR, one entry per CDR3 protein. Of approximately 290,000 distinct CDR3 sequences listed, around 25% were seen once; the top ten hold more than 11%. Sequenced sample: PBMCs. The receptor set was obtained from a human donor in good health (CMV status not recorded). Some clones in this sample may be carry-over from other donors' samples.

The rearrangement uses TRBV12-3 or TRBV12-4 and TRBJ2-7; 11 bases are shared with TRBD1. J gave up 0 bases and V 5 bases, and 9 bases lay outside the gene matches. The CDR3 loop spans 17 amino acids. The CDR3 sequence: CASSRTGGGGSSYEQYF. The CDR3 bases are TGTGCCAGCAGTAGGACAGGGGGCGGCGGGAGCTCCTACGAGCAGTACTTC.

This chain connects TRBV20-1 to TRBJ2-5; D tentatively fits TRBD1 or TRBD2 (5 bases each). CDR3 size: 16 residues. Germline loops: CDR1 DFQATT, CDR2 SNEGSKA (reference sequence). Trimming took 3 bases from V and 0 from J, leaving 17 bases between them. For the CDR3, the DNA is TGCAGTGCTAGCGACCCGGTGGGACCGTACCAAGAGACCCAGTACTTC. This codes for CSASDPVGPYQETQYF.

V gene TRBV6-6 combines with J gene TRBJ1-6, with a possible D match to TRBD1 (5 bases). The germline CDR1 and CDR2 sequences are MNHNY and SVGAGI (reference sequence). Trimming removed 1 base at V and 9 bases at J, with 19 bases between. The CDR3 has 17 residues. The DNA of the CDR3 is TGTGCCAGCAGTTACTTGGGGGAAAGTATAATGGGTTCACCCCTCCACTTT. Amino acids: CASSYLGESIMGSPLHF.

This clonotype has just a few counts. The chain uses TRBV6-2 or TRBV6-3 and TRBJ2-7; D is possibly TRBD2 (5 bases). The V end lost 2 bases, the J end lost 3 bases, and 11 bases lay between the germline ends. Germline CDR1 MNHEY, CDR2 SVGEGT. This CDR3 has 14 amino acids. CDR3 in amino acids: CASSYVAKDYEQYF. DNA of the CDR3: TGTGCCAGCAGTTACGTAGCGAAGGACTACGAGCAGTACTTC.

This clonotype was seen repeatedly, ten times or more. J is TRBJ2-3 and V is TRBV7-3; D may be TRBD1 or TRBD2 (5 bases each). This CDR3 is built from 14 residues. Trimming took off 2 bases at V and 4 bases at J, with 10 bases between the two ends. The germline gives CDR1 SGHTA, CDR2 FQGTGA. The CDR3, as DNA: TGTGCCAGCAGCTTATCGGGGCTCTCAGATACGCAGTATTTT. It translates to CASSLSGLSDTQYF. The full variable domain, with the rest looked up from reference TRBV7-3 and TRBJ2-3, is GAGVSQTPSNKVTEKGKYVELRCDPISGHTALYWYRQSLGQGPEFLIYFQGTGAADDSGLPNDRFFAVRPEGSVSTLKIQRTERGDSAVYLCASSLSGLSDTQYFGPGTRLTVL.

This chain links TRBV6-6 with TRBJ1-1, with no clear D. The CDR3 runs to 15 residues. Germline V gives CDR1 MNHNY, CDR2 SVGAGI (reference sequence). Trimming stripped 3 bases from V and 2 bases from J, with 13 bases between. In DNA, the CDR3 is TGTGCCAGCAGTTATCCCGGGTCTCCCAACACTGAAGCTTTCTTT. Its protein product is CASSYPGSPNTEAFF.

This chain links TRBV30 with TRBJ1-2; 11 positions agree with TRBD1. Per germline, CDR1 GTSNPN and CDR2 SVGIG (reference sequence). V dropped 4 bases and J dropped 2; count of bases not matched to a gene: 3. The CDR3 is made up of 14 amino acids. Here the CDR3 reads CAWTRTGGNYGYTF. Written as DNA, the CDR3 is TGTGCCTGGACCCGGACAGGGGGCAACTATGGCTACACCTTC.

The CDR3 region is CASSSGAFSSYNEQFF. CDR3 nucleotide sequence: TGTGCCAGCAGCTCGGGAGCGTTCAGCTCCTACAATGAGCAGTTCTTC. The genes are TRBV7-9 and TRBJ2-1, with D perhaps TRBD2 (6 bases). The CDR3 runs to 16 residues. Germline V gene data show CDR1 as SEHNR and CDR2 as FQNEAQ (reference sequence). Trimming removed 4 bases at V and 0 bases at J, with 13 bases between.

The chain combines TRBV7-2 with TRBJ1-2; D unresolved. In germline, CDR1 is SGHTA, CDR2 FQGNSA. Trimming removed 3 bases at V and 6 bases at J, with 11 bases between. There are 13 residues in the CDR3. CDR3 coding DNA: TGTGCCAGCAGCTTTTCGCCTGATAATGGCTACACCTTC. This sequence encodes CASSFSPDNGYTF.

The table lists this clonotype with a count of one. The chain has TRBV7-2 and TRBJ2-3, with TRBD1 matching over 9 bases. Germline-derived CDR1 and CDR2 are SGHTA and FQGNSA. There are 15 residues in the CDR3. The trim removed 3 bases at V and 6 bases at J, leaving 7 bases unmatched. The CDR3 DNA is TGTGCCAGCAGCTTTAGGACAGGGGAGGGGGATACGCAGTATTTT. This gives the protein CASSFRTGEGDTQYF.

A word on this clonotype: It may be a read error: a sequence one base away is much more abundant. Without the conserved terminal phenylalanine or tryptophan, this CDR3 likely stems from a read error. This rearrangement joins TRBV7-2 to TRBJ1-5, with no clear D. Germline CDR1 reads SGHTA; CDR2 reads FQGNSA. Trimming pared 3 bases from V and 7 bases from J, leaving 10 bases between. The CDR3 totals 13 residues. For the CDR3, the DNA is TGTGCCAGCAGCTTGGACTCTTTCCAGCCCCAGCATTTA. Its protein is CASSLDSFQPQHL.

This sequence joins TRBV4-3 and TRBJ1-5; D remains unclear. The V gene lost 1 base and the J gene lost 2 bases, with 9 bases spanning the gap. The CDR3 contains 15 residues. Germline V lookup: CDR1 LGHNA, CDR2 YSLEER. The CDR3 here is CASSQGLAGNQPQHF. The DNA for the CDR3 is TGCGCCAGCAGCCAAGGATTGGCTGGCAATCAGCCCCAGCATTTT.

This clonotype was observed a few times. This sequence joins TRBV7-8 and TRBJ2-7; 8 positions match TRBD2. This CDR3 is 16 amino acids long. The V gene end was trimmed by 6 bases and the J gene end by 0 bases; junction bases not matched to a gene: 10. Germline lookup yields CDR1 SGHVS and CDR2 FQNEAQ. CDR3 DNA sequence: TGTGCCAGCAGAAAACCATCCGGGACTAGCTCCTACGAGCAGTACTTC. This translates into CASRKPSGTSSYEQYF.